The text below deals with one T cell receptor beta chain. Antigen: not known. 60 Vbeta and 13 Jbeta primers were used in PCR. Assay used: immunoSEQ multiplex PCR; TCRdb lists only in-frame clones, some missing. The sample holds some 250,000 clones, over 80% seen once. The sample is drawn from a study of cytomegalovirus exposure and HLA in healthy donors. Overall study results and limits: Reports state that TCR beta sequences accurately predicted most subjects' HLA-A and HLA-B alleles. The later analysis indicated that the majority of CMV-associated TCR beta chains appeared HLA-restricted. CMV serostatus stood as the only immune exposure information on hand.

Nominal health characterized the donors when sampled, though unrecorded immune exposures were likely. V lost 4 bases and J 1 base, leaving 7 bases between the germline ends. Germline V gene lookup returns CDR1 MDHEN and CDR2 SYDVKM. This CDR3 is 13 amino acids long. What was sequenced was PBMCs. The chain couples TRBV28 to TRBJ1-1; D gene ambiguous. The receptor was isolated from a woman aged 40-49 years in good health and CMV-seropositive. The CDR3 loop reads CASSWGENTEAFF. The CDR3, as DNA: TGTGCCAGCAGTTGGGGAGAGAACACTGAAGCTTTCTTT.